This T cell receptor (beta chain) was recovered during a study of cytomegalovirus exposure and HLA in healthy donors. Researchers ran the PCR with 60 Vbeta and 13 Jbeta primers. Data came from immunoSEQ multiplex PCR; TCRdb stores just in-frame clones and leaves some out. The sample includes about 95,000 clones, 65% to 90% of them seen just once. The CDR3 consists of 12 residues. The germline V gene encodes CDR1 SGHKS and CDR2 YYEKEE (reference sequence). With 4 bases removed from V and 3 bases from J, the gap between germline ends came to 8 bases. The sample holds one count of this clone. Sequencing was carried out using PBMCs. The clonotype comes from a man younger than 40 in good health and CMV-seropositive. The chain employs TRBV5-5 and TRBJ2-7, with D possibly matching TRBD2 (6 bases). The CDR3 reads CASSPGVYEQYF. CDR3 bases: TGTGCCAGCAGCCCGGGGGTCTACGAGCAGTACTTC.